This is a list of T cell receptor beta chains from one sample in a study of tumor-infiltrating lymphocytes in primary liver carcinoma. MiXCR, applied by TCRdb to the multiplex PCR reads, yields one record per CDR3 protein. The sample includes tens of thousands of distinct CDR3 sequences, roughly 80% of them seen just once. The specimen was liver tumor tissue from sampling region 5. Every receptor here comes from a man aged 40-50 years with primary liver carcinoma and hepatitis B virus infection. CDR3s include the opening cysteine and the closing phenylalanine or tryptophan. D genes are given only for firm matches. Not all rows give a size; the values are once, few, many and, for expanded clones, a class.

CDR3aa: CVSSITGQGINEQYF
CDR3nt: TGTGTTAGCAGTATCACGGGACAGGGGATTAACGAGCAGTACTTC
j_gene: TRBJ2-7
d_gene: TRBD1
v_gene: TRBV28
abundance: NA

CDR3aa: CSVEGPGHFLETQYF
CDR3nt: TGCAGCGTTGAAGGGCCCGGGCACTTCCTAGAGACCCAGTACTTC
j_gene: TRBJ2-5
d_gene: NA
v_gene: TRBV29-1
abundance: NA

CDR3aa: CTSSPSSIQGTGLETLYF
CDR3nt: TGTACCAGCAGCCCTAGCTCAATCCAGGGTACTGGGCTGGAGACCCTGTACTTC
j_gene: TRBJ2-5
d_gene: NA
v_gene: TRBV11-2
abundance: once

CDR3aa: CASRRSDIWRGTEAFF
CDR3nt: TGTGCCAGCAGAAGATCCGATATATGGAGGGGCACTGAAGCTTTCTTT
j_gene: TRBJ1-1
d_gene: NA
v_gene: TRBV6-2/TRBV6-3
abundance: many

CDR3aa: CASNPPFGSRAHEQYF
CDR3nt: TGTGCCAGCAATCCCCCCTTCGGCAGTAGGGCCCACGAGCAGTACTTC
j_gene: TRBJ2-7
d_gene: NA
v_gene: TRBV28
abundance: NA

CDR3aa: CASSFSGRGNEQYF
CDR3nt: TGTGCCAGCAGTTTTAGCGGGAGAGGGAACGAGCAGTACTTC
j_gene: TRBJ2-7
d_gene: TRBD2
v_gene: TRBV2
abundance: many

CDR3aa: CASSLIADTYTQYF
CDR3nt: TGCGCCAGCAGCTTAATAGCGGACACATATACGCAGTATTTT
j_gene: TRBJ2-3
d_gene: NA
v_gene: TRBV5-1
abundance: NA

CDR3aa: CPWSDVEKQFF
CDR3nt: TGTCCCTGGAGTGACGTAGAGAAGCAGTTCTTC
j_gene: TRBJ2-1
d_gene: NA
v_gene: TRBV30
abundance: NA

CDR3aa: CATRDRVTYSNQPQHF
CDR3nt: TGTGCCACCCGGGACAGGGTCACATATAGCAATCAGCCCCAGCATTTT
j_gene: TRBJ1-5
d_gene: TRBD1
v_gene: TRBV24-1
abundance: many

CDR3aa: CSVLHDRDMNGYTF
CDR3nt: TGCAGTGTCCTCCATGACAGGGACATGAATGGCTACACCTTC
j_gene: TRBJ1-2
d_gene: TRBD1
v_gene: TRBV29-1
abundance: NA

CDR3aa: CAWSDTGTGNEQYF
CDR3nt: TGTGCCTGGAGTGATACCGGGACAGGGAACGAGCAATACTTC
j_gene: TRBJ2-7
d_gene: TRBD1
v_gene: TRBV30
abundance: NA

CDR3aa: CSVLWGATEAPF
CDR3nt: TGCAGCGTTCTATGGGGCGCGACTGAAGCTCCCTTT
j_gene: TRBJ1-1
d_gene: NA
v_gene: TRBV29-1
abundance: NA

CDR3aa: CASLEGGGGDTQYF
CDR3nt: TGTGCCAGCCTTGAGGGGGGAGGAGGAGATACGCAGTATTTT
j_gene: TRBJ2-3
d_gene: NA
v_gene: TRBV4-2
abundance: NA

CDR3aa: CASSQGNSGSHTDTQYF
CDR3nt: TGCGCCAGCAGCCAAGGAAATAGCGGGTCCCACACAGATACGCAGTATTTT
j_gene: TRBJ2-3
d_gene: TRBD2
v_gene: TRBV4-1
abundance: NA

CDR3aa: CVCSFGGFAETQYF
CDR3nt: TGTGTCTGCAGCTTTGGGGGCTTCGCGGAGACCCAGTACTTC
j_gene: TRBJ2-5
d_gene: NA
v_gene: TRBV5-5
abundance: NA

CDR3aa: CASSPPHLSYEQYF
CDR3nt: TGTGCCAGCTCACCACCGCACCTCTCCTACGAGCAGTACTTC
j_gene: TRBJ2-7
d_gene: NA
v_gene: TRBV18
abundance: NA

CDR3aa: CASSLARLARNTGELFF
CDR3nt: TGTGCCAGCAGCTTAGCGCGGTTAGCCAGAAACACCGGGGAGCTGTTTTTT
j_gene: TRBJ2-2
d_gene: NA
v_gene: TRBV7-8
abundance: NA

CDR3aa: CASSIGGDRGISLSGANVLAF
CDR3nt: TGTGCCAGCAGCATAGGGGGAGACAGGGGCATTTCTCTCTCTGGGGCCAACGTCCTGGCTTTC
j_gene: TRBJ2-6
d_gene: TRBD1
v_gene: TRBV11-2
abundance: NA

CDR3aa: CASSPNDHCYGYAF
CDR3nt: TGTGCCAGCAGCCCAAATGACCATTGCTATGGCTACGCGTTC
j_gene: TRBJ1-2
d_gene: NA
v_gene: TRBV6-5
abundance: NA

CDR3aa: CARSLGPGAYYEQYF
CDR3nt: TGTGCCCGCAGCTTAGGACCGGGAGCGTACTACGAGCAGTACTTC
j_gene: TRBJ2-7
d_gene: NA
v_gene: TRBV11-2
abundance: NA

CDR3aa: CVSSSLAGDVNEQFF
CDR3nt: TGTGTCAGCAGCTCCCTAGCGGGAGATGTGAATGAGCAGTTCTTC
j_gene: TRBJ2-1
d_gene: TRBD2
v_gene: TRBV12-3/TRBV12-4
abundance: NA

CDR3aa: CGSSPERTEGEQYF
CDR3nt: TGTGGCAGCAGCCCCGAAAGGACAGAGGGAGAGCAGTACTTC
j_gene: TRBJ2-7
d_gene: NA
v_gene: TRBV5-4
abundance: NA

CDR3aa: CAISPVADTQYF
CDR3nt: TGTGCCATCAGCCCTGTCGCGGATACCCAGTACTTC
j_gene: TRBJ2-5
d_gene: NA
v_gene: TRBV6-6
abundance: NA

CDR3aa: CASSRTSQGDRQYF
CDR3nt: TGTGCTAGCAGTCGGACTAGCCAGGGAGATAGGCAGTATTTT
j_gene: TRBJ2-3
d_gene: TRBD2
v_gene: TRBV6-6
abundance: NA

CDR3aa: CASSPETGVDREQYF
CDR3nt: TGTGCCAGCAGCCCCGAGACAGGGGTGGACCGCGAGCAGTACTTC
j_gene: TRBJ2-7
d_gene: TRBD1
v_gene: TRBV7-2
abundance: NA